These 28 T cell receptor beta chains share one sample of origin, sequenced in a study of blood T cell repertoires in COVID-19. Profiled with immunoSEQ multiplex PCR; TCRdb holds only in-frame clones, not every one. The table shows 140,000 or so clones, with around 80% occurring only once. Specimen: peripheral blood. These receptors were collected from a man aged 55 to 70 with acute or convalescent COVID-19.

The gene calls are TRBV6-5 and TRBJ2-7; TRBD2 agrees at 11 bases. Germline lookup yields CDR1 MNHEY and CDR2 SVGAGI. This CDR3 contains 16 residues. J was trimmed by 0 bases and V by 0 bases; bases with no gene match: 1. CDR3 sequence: CASSYSLAGGSYEQYF. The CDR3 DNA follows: TGTGCCAGCAGTTACTCCCTAGCGGGGGGCTCCTACGAGCAGTACTTC.

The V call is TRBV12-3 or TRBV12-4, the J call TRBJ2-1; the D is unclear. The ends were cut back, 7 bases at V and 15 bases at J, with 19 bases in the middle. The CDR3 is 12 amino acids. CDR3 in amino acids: CASTLDSRRVFF. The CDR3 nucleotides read TGTGCCAGCACCTTAGACTCCCGTCGGGTGTTCTTC.

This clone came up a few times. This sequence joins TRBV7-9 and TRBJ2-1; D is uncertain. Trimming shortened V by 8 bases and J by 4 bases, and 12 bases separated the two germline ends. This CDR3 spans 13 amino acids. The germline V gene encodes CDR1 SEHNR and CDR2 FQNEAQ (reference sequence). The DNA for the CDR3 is TGTGCCAGCTCCGAACCGGGTTACAATGAGCAGTTCTTC. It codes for CASSEPGYNEQFF.

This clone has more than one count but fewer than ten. The DNA of the CDR3 is TGTGCCAGCAGCTTAAGACAGGGAGGCACTGAAGCTTTCTTT. Its translation is CASSLRQGGTEAFF. The V gene is TRBV11-2, the J gene TRBJ1-1; 7 bases match TRBD1. The CDR3 is 14 amino acids. After removal of 2 bases from V and 4 bases from J, the junction contained 4 bases not matched to a gene. The germline CDR1 and CDR2 sequences are SGHAT and FQNNGV.

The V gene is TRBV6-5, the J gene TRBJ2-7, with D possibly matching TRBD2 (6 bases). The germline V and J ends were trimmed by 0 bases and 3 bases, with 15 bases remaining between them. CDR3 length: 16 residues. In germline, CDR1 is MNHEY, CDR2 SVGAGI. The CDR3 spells CASSYSFGGAGYEQYF. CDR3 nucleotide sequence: TGTGCCAGCAGTTACTCGTTCGGCGGAGCGGGCTACGAGCAGTACTTC.

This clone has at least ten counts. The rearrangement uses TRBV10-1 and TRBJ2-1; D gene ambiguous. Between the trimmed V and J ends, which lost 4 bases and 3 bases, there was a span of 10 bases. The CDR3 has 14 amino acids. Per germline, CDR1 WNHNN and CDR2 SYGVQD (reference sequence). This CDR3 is CASSGPTLYNEQFF. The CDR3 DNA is TGCGCCAGCAGTGGTCCGACTCTCTACAATGAGCAGTTCTTC.

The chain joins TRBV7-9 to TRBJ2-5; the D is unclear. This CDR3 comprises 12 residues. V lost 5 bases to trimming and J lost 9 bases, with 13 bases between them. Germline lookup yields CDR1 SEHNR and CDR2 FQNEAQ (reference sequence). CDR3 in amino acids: CASSPDIPAQYF. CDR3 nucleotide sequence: TGTGCCAGCAGCCCCGACATCCCGGCCCAGTACTTC.

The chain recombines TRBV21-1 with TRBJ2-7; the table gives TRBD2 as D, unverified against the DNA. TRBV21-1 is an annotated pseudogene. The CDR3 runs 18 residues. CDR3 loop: CASSSRLGTSRSSYEQYF. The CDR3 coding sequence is TGTGCCAGCAGCTCCCGTCTGGGGACTAGTCGGAGCTCCTACGAGCAGTACTTC.

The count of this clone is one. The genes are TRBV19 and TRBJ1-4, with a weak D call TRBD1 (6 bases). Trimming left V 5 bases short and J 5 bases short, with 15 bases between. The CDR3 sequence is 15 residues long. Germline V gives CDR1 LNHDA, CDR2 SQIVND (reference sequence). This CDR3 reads CASSSSQGANEKLFF. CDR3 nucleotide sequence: TGTGCCAGTAGTTCGTCACAGGGCGCCAATGAAAAACTGTTTTTT.

The CDR3 nucleotides read TGCGCCAGCAAGCGGAACACCGGGGAGCTGTTTTTT. Its protein is CASKRNTGELFF. The chain has TRBV10-2 and TRBJ2-2; D remains unclear. Germline lookup yields CDR1 WSHSY and CDR2 SAAADI. CDR3 size: 12 residues. V lost 7 bases and J lost 1, with 4 bases in between.

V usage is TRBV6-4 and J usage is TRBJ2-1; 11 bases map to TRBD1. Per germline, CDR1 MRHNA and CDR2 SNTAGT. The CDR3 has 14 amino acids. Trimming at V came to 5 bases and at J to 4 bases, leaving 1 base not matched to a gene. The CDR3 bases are TGTGCCAGCAGTCGGGACAGGGGGTACAATGAGCAGTTCTTC. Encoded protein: CASSRDRGYNEQFF.

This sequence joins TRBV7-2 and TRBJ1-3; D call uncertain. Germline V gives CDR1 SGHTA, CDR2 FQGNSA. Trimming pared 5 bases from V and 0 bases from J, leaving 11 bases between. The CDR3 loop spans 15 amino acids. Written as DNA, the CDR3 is TGTGCCAGCAGCCCTGGACTGCTCTCTGGAAACACCATATATTTT. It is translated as CASSPGLLSGNTIYF.

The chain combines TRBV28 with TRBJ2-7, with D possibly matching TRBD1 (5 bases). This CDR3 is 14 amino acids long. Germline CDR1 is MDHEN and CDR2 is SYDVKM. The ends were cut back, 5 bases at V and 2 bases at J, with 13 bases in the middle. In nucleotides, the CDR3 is TGTGCCAGCAGTCCAATAACAGGCGCCTACGAGCAGTACTTC. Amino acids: CASSPITGAYEQYF.

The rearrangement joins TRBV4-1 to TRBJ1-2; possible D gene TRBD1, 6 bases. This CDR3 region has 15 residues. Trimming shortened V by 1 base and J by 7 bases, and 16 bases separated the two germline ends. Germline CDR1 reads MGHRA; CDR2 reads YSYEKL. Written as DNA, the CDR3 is TGCGCCAGCAGCCAAGTGAACAGGGCCCCTTCTGGCTACACCTTC. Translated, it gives CASSQVNRAPSGYTF.

The CDR3 DNA reads TGTGCCAGCGGCCCCGGGGGGAATGTCTACGAGCAGTACTTC. Translating it yields CASGPGGNVYEQYF. The V call is TRBV19, the J call TRBJ2-7, with 7 bases that match TRBD2. V was pared by 9 bases and J by 3 bases, with 11 bases of the junction left unmatched. The CDR3 sequence is 14 residues long. CDR1 is LNHDA and CDR2 is SQIVND in the germline V gene (reference sequence).

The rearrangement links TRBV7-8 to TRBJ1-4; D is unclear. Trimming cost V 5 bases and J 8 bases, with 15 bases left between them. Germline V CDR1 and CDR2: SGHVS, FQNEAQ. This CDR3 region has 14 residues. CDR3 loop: CASSLFTGDEKLFF. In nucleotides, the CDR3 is TGTGCCAGCAGCCTGTTTACGGGTGACGAAAAACTGTTTTTT.

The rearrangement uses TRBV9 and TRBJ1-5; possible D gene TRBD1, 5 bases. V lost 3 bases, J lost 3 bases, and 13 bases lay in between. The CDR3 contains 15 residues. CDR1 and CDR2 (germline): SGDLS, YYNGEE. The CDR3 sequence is CASSAGPGPNQPQHF. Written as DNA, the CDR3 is TGTGCCAGCAGCGCCGGTCCAGGGCCCAATCAGCCCCAGCATTTT.

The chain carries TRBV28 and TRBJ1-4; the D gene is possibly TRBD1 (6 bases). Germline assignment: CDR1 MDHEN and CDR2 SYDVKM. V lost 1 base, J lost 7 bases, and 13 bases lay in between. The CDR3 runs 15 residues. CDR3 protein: CASSLSYREGEKLFF. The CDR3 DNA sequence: TGTGCCAGCAGTTTATCGTACAGGGAAGGTGAAAAACTGTTTTTT.

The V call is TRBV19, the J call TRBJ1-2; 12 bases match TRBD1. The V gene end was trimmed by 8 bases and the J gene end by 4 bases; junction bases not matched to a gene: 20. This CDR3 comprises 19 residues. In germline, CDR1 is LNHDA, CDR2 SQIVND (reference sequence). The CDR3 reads CASLSLDGTGGTRSYGYTF. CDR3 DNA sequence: TGTGCCAGTCTCTCCTTGGACGGGACAGGGGGCACCAGAAGCTATGGCTACACCTTC.

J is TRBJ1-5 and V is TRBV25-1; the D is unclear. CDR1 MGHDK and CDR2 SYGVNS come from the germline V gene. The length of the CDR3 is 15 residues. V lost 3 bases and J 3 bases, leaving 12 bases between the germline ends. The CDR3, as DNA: TGTGCCAGCAGTGATCGAGGCGGTGCCAATCAGCCCCAGCATTTT. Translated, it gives CASSDRGGANQPQHF.

The CDR3 region is CASSPPGLPGETQYF. CDR3 nucleotides: TGTGCCAGCTCACCACCGGGTCTGCCCGGGGAGACCCAGTACTTC. The chain joins TRBV18 to TRBJ2-5; D gene uncertain. This CDR3 spans 15 amino acids. Germline CDR1 is KGHSH and CDR2 is LQKENI. The V gene lost 0 bases and the J gene lost 5 bases, with 13 bases spanning the gap.

The CDR3 DNA is TGCGCCAGCAGCTGGGGAACAGGGGTGAACGAGCAGTACTTC. Amino acid sequence: CASSWGTGVNEQYF. The V gene is TRBV5-1, the J gene TRBJ2-7, with TRBD1 matching over 7 bases. The CDR3 is 14 amino acids. Losses at the gene ends were 3 bases for V and 5 bases for J; bases not matched to a gene: 8. The V gene's germline CDR1 is SGHRS and CDR2 YFSETQ.

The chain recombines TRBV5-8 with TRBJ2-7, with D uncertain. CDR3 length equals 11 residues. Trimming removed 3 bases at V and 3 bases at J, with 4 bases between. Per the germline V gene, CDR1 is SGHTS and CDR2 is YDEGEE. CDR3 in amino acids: CASSSFYEQYF. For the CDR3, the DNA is TGTGCCAGCAGCTCATTCTACGAGCAGTACTTC.

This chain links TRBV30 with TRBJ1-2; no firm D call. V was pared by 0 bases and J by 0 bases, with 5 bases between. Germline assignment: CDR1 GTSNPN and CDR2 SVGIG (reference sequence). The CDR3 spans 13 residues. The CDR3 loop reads CAWSVQSNYGYTF. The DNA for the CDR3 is TGTGCCTGGAGTGTCCAATCTAACTATGGCTACACCTTC.

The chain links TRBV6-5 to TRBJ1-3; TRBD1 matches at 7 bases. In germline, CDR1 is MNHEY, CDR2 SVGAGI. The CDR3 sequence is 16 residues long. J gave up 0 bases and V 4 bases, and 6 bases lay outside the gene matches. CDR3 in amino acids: CASSWGQSSSGNTIYF. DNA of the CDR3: TGTGCCAGCAGTTGGGGACAGTCAAGCTCTGGAAACACCATATATTTT.

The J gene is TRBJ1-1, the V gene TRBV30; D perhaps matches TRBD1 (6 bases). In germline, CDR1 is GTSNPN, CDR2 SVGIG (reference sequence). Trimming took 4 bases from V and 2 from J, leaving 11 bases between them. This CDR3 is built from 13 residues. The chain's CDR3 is CAWKRTVNTEAFF. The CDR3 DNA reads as TGTGCCTGGAAAAGGACAGTAAACACTGAAGCTTTCTTT.

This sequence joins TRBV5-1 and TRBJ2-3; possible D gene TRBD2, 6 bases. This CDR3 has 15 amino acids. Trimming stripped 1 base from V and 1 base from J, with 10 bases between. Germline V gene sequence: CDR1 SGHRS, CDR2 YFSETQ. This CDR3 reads CASSLFPSGTDTQYF. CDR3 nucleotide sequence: TGCGCCAGCAGCTTGTTTCCTAGCGGCACAGATACGCAGTATTTT.

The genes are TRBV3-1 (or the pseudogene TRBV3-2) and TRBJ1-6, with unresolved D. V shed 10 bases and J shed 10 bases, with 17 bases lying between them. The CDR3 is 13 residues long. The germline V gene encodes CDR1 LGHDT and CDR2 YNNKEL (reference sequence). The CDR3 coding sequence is TGTGCCACCTCGGGGAGGGAAGGATCACCCCTCCACTTT. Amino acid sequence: CATSGREGSPLHF.